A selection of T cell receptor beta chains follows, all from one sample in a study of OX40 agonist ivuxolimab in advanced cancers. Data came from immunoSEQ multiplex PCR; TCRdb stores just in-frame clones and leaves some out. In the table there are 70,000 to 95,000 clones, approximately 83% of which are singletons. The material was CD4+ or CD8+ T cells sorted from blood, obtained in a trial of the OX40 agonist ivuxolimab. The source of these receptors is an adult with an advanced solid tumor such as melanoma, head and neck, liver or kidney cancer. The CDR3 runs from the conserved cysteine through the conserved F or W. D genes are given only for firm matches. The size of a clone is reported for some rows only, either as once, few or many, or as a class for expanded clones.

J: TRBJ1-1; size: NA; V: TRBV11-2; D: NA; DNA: TGTGCCAGCAGCTTAGCCCTGGGGACTGAAGCTTTCTTT; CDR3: CASSLALGTEAFF
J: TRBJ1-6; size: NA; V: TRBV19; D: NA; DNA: TGTGCCAGTAGTATTCGAGGGGGGGGTTCACCCCTCCACTTT; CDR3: CASSIRGGGSPLHF
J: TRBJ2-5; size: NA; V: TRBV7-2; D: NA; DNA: TGTGCCAGCAGCCCTCAGGACAGCCGGGGGGAGACCCAGTACTTC; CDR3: CASSPQDSRGETQYF
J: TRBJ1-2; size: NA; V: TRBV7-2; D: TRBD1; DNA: TGTGCCAGCAGCTCCCTACAGGGGAATGGCTACACCTTC; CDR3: CASSSLQGNGYTF
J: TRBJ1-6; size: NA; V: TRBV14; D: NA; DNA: TGTGCCACCTCAGGGACCTATAATTCACCCCTCCACTTT; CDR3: CATSGTYNSPLHF
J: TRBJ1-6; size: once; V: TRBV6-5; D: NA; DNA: TGTGCCAGCAGGGAGGGAATAGATTCACCCCTCCACTTT; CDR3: CASREGIDSPLHF
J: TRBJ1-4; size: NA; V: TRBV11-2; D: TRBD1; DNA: TGTGCCAGCAGCTTTAACAGGGGGGACGAAAAACTGTTTTTT; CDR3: CASSFNRGDEKLFF
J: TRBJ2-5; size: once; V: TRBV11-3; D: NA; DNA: TGTGCCAGCAGCAAAGGGAGCCCAGAGACCCAGTACTTC; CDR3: CASSKGSPETQYF
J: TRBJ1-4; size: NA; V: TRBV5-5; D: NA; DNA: TGTGCCAGCAGCTTGGCCCCAGGGGTTTATGAAAAACTGTTTTTT; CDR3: CASSLAPGVYEKLFF
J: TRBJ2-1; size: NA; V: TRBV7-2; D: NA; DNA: TGTGCCAGCAGCTTAAGCGGGGCTGGGGGCGATGAGCAGTTCTTC; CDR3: CASSLSGAGGDEQFF
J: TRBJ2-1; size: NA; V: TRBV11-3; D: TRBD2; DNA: TGTGCCAGCAGCCCCAGCGGGAGCTCCTACAATGAGCAGTTCTTC; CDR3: CASSPSGSSYNEQFF
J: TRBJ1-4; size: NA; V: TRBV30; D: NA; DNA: TGTGCCTGGTGTGGGGACGGTAATGAAAAACTGTTTTTT; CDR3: CAWCGDGNEKLFF
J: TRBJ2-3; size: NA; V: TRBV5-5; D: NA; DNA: TGTGCCAGCAGCTTGGCTGGGTTACGCACAGATACGCAGTATTTT; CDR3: CASSLAGLRTDTQYF
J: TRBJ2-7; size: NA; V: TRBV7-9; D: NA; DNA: TGTGCCAGCAGCCCACCAGGGGAGCACGAGCAGTACTTC; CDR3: CASSPPGEHEQYF
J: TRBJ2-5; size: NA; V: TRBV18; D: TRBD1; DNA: TGTGCCAGCTCACGCCCCGGGTCCGGACAGGGACAAGAGACCCAGTACTTC; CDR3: CASSRPGSGQGQETQYF
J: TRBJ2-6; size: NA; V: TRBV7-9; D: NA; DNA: TGTGCCTGCTCCGACTCGGAATCTGGGGCCAACGTCCTGACTTTC; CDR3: CACSDSESGANVLTF
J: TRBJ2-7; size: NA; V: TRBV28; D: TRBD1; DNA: TGTGCCAGCAGTCCCGCGGGACAGGGGGATCACGAGCAGTACTTC; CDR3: CASSPAGQGDHEQYF
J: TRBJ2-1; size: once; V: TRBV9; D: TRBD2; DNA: TGTGCCAGCAGCGTAGTTCTAGCGGGTGAGCAGTTCTTC; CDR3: CASSVVLAGEQFF
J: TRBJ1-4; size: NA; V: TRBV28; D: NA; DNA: TGTGCCAGCCGTTCGGGGGTTCTTGGTTCATCGGGTGAAAAACTGTTTTTT; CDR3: CASRSGVLGSSGEKLFF
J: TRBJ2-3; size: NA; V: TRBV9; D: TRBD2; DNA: TGTGCCAGCAGCGAACTAGCGGATGGAGGTACGCAGTATTTT; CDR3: CASSELADGGTQYF
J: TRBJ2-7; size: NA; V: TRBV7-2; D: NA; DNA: TGTGCCAGCAGCTTAGGCGCAGGGACCACACTGTACGAGCAGTACTTC; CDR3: CASSLGAGTTLYEQYF
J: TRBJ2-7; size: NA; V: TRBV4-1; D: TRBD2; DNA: TGCGCCAGCAGCCAGGAGACGCCCGGGACTAGCGGGGGGCGAGGCGAGCAGTACTTC; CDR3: CASSQETPGTSGGRGEQYF
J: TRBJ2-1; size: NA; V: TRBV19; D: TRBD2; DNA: TGTGCCAGTCGACCACTAGCGGGGGGTTTCAATGAGCAGTTCTTC; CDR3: CASRPLAGGFNEQFF
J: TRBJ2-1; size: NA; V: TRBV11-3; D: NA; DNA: TGTGCCAGCAGCTCTGCCGGGACTCCCGGGGAGGAGCAGTTCTTC; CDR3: CASSSAGTPGEEQFF
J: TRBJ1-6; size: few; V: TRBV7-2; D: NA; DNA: TGTGCCAGCAGCCCCCCGGGGGGCGCGGGGAGCTCACCCCTCCACTTT; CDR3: CASSPPGGAGSSPLHF
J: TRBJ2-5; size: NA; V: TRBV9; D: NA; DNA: TGTGCCAGCAGCTCCCGAGGTAGCGGACAAGAGACCCAGTACTTC; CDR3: CASSSRGSGQETQYF
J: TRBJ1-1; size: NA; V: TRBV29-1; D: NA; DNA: TGCAGCGTGGCCTACCGGCGGAACACTGAAGCTTTCTTT; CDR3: CSVAYRRNTEAFF